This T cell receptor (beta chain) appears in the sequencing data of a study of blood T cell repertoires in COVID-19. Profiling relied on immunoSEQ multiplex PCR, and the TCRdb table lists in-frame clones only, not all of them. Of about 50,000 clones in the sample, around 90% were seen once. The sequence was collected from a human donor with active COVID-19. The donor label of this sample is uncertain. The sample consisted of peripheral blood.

The CDR3 bases are TGTGCCAGCAGTAACGGACTAGCGGGGGGGCCAGGGGAGACCCAGTACTTC. Translating it yields CASSNGLAGGPGETQYF. The chain recombines TRBV2 with TRBJ2-5, with 15 bases identical to TRBD2. CDR3 size: 17 residues. V trimming: 5 bases; J trimming: 5 bases; junction bases outside the gene matches: 9. Germline CDR1 and CDR2: SNHLY and FYNNEI.